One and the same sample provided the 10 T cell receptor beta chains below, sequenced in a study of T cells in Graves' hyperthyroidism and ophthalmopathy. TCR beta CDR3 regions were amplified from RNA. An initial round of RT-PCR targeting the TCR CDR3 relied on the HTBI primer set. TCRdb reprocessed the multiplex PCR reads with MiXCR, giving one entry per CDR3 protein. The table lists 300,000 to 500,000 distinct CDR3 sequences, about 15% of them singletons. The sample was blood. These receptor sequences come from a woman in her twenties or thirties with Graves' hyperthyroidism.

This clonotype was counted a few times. CDR3 in DNA: TGCGCCAGCAGCTTGACGCTAGCGGGAGCTGGGTACAATGAGCAGTTCTTC. This encodes CASSLTLAGAGYNEQFF. The chain combines TRBV5-1 with TRBJ2-1, with 10 bases matching TRBD2. Trimming took 1 base from V and 4 from J; bases not matched to a gene: 8. CDR1 is SGHRS, CDR2 YFSETQ, per germline. This CDR3 spans 17 amino acids.

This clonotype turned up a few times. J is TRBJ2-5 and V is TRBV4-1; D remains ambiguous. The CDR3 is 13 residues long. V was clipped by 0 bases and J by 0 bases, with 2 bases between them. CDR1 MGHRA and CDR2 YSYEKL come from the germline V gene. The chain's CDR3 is CASSQDYQETQYF. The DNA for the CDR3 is TGCGCCAGCAGCCAAGACTACCAAGAGACCCAGTACTTC.

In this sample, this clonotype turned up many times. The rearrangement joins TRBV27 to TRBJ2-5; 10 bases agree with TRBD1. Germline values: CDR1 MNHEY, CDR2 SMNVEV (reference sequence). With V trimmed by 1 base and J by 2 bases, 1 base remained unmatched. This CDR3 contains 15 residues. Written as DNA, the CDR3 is TGTGCCAGCAGTTTATGGGACAGGGGACAAGAGACCCAGTACTTC. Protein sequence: CASSLWDRGQETQYF.

CDR3 amino acids: CASSLVSRRGHGELFF. CDR3 in DNA: TGTGCCAGCAGCTTGGTCAGCAGGAGGGGCCACGGGGAGCTGTTTTTT. The V call is TRBV7-2, the J call TRBJ2-2; a weak D match, TRBD2 (6 bases). V was shortened by 3 bases and J by 7 bases, with 18 bases between the two germline ends. CDR1 and CDR2 from the germline V gene are SGHTA and FQGNSA. CDR3 size: 16 residues.

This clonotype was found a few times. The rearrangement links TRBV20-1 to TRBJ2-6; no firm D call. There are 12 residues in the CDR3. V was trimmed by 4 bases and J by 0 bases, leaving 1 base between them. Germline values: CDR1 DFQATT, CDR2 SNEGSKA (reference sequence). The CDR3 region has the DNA TGCAGTGCTACCTCTGGGGCCAACGTCCTGACTTTC. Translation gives CSATSGANVLTF.

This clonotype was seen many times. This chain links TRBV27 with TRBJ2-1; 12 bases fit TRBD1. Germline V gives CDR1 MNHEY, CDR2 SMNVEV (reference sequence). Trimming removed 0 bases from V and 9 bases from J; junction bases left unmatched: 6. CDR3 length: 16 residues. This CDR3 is CASSLSPGQGAVEQFF. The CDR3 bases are TGTGCCAGCAGTTTATCGCCGGGACAGGGGGCAGTTGAGCAGTTCTTC.

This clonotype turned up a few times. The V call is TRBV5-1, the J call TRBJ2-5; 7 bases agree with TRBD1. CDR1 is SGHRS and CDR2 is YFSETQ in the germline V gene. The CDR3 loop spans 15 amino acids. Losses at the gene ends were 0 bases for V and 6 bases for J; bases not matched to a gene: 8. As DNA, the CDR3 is TGCGCCAGCAGCTTGGAGACAGGGATTGGAAAGACCCAGTACTTC. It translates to CASSLETGIGKTQYF.

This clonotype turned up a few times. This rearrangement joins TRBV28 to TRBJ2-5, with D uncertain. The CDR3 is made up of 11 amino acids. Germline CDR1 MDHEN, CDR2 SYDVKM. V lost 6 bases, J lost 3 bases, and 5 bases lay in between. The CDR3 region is CASRDEETQYF. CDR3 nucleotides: TGTGCCAGCAGGGACGAAGAGACCCAGTACTTC.

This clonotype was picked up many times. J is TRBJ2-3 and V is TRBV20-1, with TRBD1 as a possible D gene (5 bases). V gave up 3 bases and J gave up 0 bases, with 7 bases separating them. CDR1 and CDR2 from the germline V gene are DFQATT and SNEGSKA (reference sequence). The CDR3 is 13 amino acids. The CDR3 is CSARPGSTDTQYF. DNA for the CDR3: TGCAGTGCTAGGCCAGGGAGCACAGATACGCAGTATTTT.

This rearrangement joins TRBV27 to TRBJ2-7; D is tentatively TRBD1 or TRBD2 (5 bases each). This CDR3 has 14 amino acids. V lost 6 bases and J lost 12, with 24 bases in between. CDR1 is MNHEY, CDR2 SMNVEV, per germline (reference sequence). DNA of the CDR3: TGTGCCAGCAGGACCCTCGGGGCAACTACGAGCATGTACTTC. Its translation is CASRTLGATTSMYF.